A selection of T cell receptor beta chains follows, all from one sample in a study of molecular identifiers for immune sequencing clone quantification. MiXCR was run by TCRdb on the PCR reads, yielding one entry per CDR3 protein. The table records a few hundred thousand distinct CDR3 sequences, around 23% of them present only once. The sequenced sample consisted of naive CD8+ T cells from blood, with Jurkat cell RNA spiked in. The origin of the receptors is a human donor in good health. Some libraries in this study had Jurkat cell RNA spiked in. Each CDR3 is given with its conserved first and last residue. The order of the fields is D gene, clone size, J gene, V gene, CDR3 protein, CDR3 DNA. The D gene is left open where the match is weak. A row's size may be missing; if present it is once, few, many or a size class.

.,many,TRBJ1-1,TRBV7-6,CASSLEAGENTEAFF,TGTGCCAGCAGCTTAGAGGCGGGGGAGAACACTGAAGCTTTCTTT
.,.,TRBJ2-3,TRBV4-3,CASSQDFAFQGTDTQYF,TGCGCCAGCAGCCAAGATTTTGCCTTCCAGGGCACAGATACGCAGTATTTT
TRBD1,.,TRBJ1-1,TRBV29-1,CSVLRGRDAFF,TGCAGCGTTCTCAGGGGGCGAGACGCTTTCTTT
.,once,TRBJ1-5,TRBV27,CASIRLAGSTDTQHF,TGTGCCAGTATCCGACTAGCGGGAAGCACAGATACGCAGCATTTT
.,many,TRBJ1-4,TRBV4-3,CASSQEVSGEDEKLFF,TGCGCCAGCAGCCAAGAGGTTTCAGGGGAGGATGAAAAACTGTTTTTT
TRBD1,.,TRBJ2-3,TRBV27,CTSSPNRGDTQYF,TGTACCAGCAGTCCCAACAGGGGAGATACGCAGTATTTT
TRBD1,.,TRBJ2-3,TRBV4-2,CASSQDVRQGNAQYF,TGTGCCAGCAGCCAAGATGTTCGACAGGGGAATGCGCAGTATTTT
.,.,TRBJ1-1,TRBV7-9,CASSSKGGGNNPEAFF,TGTGCCAGCAGCTCAAAAGGAGGGGGGAATAACCCTGAAGCTTTCTTT
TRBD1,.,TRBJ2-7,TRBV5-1,CASNPHTPGTGGVGSYEQYF,TGCGCCAGCAACCCGCATACTCCCGGGACAGGGGGCGTTGGGTCCTACGAGCAGTACTTC
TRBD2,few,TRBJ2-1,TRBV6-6,CASSQGGWREGLDEQFF,TGTGCCAGCAGCCAAGGTGGGTGGCGGGAGGGCCTCGATGAGCAGTTCTTC
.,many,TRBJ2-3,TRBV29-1,CSVVFGRGALFSTDTQYF,TGCAGCGTTGTATTTGGCAGGGGGGCTTTATTTAGCACAGATACGCAGTATTTT